This T cell receptor beta chain was identified during a study of control samples from healthy donors and cancer patients. CDR1 SGHTA and CDR2 FQGNSA come from the germline V gene. V was trimmed by 5 bases and J by 1 base, leaving 5 bases between them. The CDR3 runs 12 residues. Profiled with immunoSEQ multiplex PCR; TCRdb holds only in-frame clones, not every one. This sample yields about 250,000 clones, of which 82% are seen a single time; less than 15% belongs to the top ten. Input material: PBMCs. The chain employs TRBV7-2 and TRBJ1-2; D remains unclear. This TCR was recovered from a woman aged 55-70 years with lung cancer. The CDR3 DNA reads TGTGCCAGCAGCAGGAGTAACTATGGCTACACCTTC. Its translation: CASSRSNYGYTF.